This TCR beta chain was recovered during a study of tumor-infiltrating lymphocytes in primary liver carcinoma. This clonotype was observed a few times. Reverse transcription of 450 to 500 ng total RNA with a constant-region primer produced TCR beta cDNA. Nested multiplex PCR, run for three rounds with slightly modified ARM-PCR, yielded TCR beta libraries. In the first two PCR rounds, TRBV1-TRBV30 forward primers were paired with a C-beta reverse primer, and each round lasted around 10 cycles. TCRdb reprocessed the multiplex PCR reads via MiXCR and lists one record per CDR3 protein. The table has about 120,000 distinct CDR3 sequences, around 62% seen once. The germline V and J ends were trimmed by 4 bases and 0 bases, with 16 bases remaining between them. The germline V gene has CDR1 MDHEN and CDR2 SYDVKM. CDR3 size: 16 residues. Extraction of RNA together with DNA used roughly 18-32 mg of unsorted bulk tissue. Surgeons resected the patients' primary liver carcinomas. There were only treatment-naive patients, all with chronic HBV infection.

The gene calls are TRBV28 and TRBJ2-7; possibly TRBD1 for D (5 bases). The sequence came from a woman aged 55-70 years with primary liver carcinoma and hepatitis B virus infection. Sequencing was done on a sample of liver tumor tissue from sampling region 1. Specified subset: tumor region T1, superior pole. The DNA of the CDR3 is TGTGCCAGCAGTTGGCCCGTGGGTCAGGGCTCCTACGAGCAGTACTTC. Translating gives CASSWPVGQGSYEQYF.